This T cell receptor (beta chain) was obtained from a study of metastatic and nonmetastatic thyroid tumors. Study at large: Malignant thyroid and benign thyroid patients provided blood and tumor or nodule tissue whose repertoires were compared.

TCRdb used MiXCR to call clones anew from the PCR reads. The sample contains about 92,000 clones, around 14% of which appear only once. This clone was observed at least ten times. Germline loops: CDR1 GTSNPN, CDR2 SVGIG (reference sequence). CDR3 length equals 11 residues. The V gene lost 5 bases and the J gene lost 10 bases, with 9 bases spanning the gap. Each patient went into thyroid surgery without having received any treatment. The specimen was blood. This TCR was recovered from a female donor with papillary thyroid cancer or a benign thyroid nodule (not recorded which). Some clones in this sample may be carry-over from other donors' samples. The chain employs TRBV30 and TRBJ1-6; D may be TRBD1 (5 bases). This CDR3 reads CAWAQGSPLHF. DNA of the CDR3: TGTGCCTGGGCTCAGGGCTCACCCCTCCACTTT.